One sample yielded the 21 T cell receptor beta chains listed below, sequenced in a study of PD-L1 blockade in urothelial cancer (dated 2017 in TCRdb). Libraries were constructed by the immunoSEQ multiplex PCR assay. TCRdb holds this immuneACCESS table with in-frame rearrangements only. Some clones are missing; in checked studies, unresolved V genes explain under half, and the rest has no known cause. For this sample there are some 53,000 clones; 75% appear just once. The ten largest make up roughly 3.9% of the sample. The sample's time point label is to be understood as: pretreatment peripheral blood. This specimen was PBMCs, taken around atezolizumab (anti-PD-L1) treatment. These receptors all stem from a man aged 65-85 years with urothelial cancer.

The chain recombines TRBV5-1 with TRBJ1-1, with TRBD1 as a possible D gene (5 bases). Germline V gene data show CDR1 as SGHRS and CDR2 as YFSETQ. The CDR3 is 14 residues long. Trimming shortened V by 4 bases and J by 0 bases, and 10 bases separated the two germline ends. CDR3 in DNA: TGCGCCAGCAGCCCGGACACTTTGAACACTGAAGCTTTCTTT. Translation gives CASSPDTLNTEAFF.

The rearrangement joins TRBV7-2 to TRBJ2-3, with 8 bases identical to TRBD2. Germline CDR1 reads SGHTA; CDR2 reads FQGNSA. With 5 bases clipped from V and 6 bases from J, the junction kept 7 bases outside the gene matches. This CDR3 is 14 amino acids long. In DNA, the CDR3 is TGTGCCAGCAGCGTTACTAGCGGTGCGGATACGCAGTATTTT. Protein sequence: CASSVTSGADTQYF.

This chain joins TRBV6-6 and TRBJ2-7, with TRBD2 as a possible D gene (6 bases). This CDR3 contains 13 residues. V was trimmed by 0 bases and J by 6 bases, leaving 9 bases between them. Germline V CDR1 and CDR2: MNHNY, SVGAGI (reference sequence). The CDR3 here is CASSYSGGGEQYF. The CDR3 region has the DNA TGTGCCAGCAGTTACTCCGGGGGAGGCGAGCAGTACTTC.

This clone was counted many times. The J gene is TRBJ2-7, the V gene TRBV4-3; 13 bases match TRBD2. This CDR3 region has 15 residues. The V and J ends lost 6 bases and 1 base, in that order; junction bases with no gene match: 3. The germline V gene encodes CDR1 LGHNA and CDR2 YSLEER. The CDR3 bases are TGCGCCAGCAGTCAACTAGCGGGAGGGTCCTACGAGCAGTACTTC. This encodes CASSQLAGGSYEQYF.

The chain couples TRBV19 to TRBJ2-5; the match to TRBD1 covers 7 bases. J was trimmed by 2 bases and V by 5 bases; bases with no gene match: 8. The CDR3 sequence is 15 residues long. CDR1 is LNHDA and CDR2 is SQIVND in the germline V gene (reference sequence). The CDR3 loop reads CASSVAGGSQETQYF. CDR3 in DNA: TGTGCCAGTAGTGTGGCAGGGGGTAGTCAAGAGACCCAGTACTTC.

The chain links TRBV7-2 to TRBJ2-5, with TRBD2 identical over 7 bases. Germline trimming cut 4 bases from V and 5 bases from J; bases unmatched to any gene: 10. Germline CDR1 and CDR2: SGHTA and FQGNSA. The CDR3 is 15 amino acids. In DNA form, the CDR3 reads TGTGCCAGCAGCTCCAGTGCGGGAGTCTACGAGACCCAGTACTTC. As protein: CASSSSAGVYETQYF.

CDR3 sequence (DNA): TGTGCCACCAGCGGGAACAGGGGCATGAACACTGAAGCTTTCTTT. Encoded protein: CATSGNRGMNTEAFF. The chain employs TRBV15 and TRBJ1-1; 7 bases are shared with TRBD1. The CDR3 is 15 amino acids. Unmatched junction bases numbered 6, after V lost 5 bases and J lost 0 bases. Germline values: CDR1 LNHNV, CDR2 YYDKDF (reference sequence).

V is TRBV30 and J is TRBJ2-1; 7 bases are shared with TRBD1. This CDR3 has 13 amino acids. V lost 3 bases and J lost 10; bases outside the gene matches: 9. CDR1 and CDR2 (germline): GTSNPN, SVGIG (reference sequence). The CDR3 coding sequence is TGTGCCTGGAGGGCACTCCGGACAGGCGAGCAGTTCTTC. Its translation: CAWRALRTGEQFF.

The rearrangement links TRBV27 to TRBJ2-2; 7 bases fit TRBD1. The trim removed 5 bases at V and 7 bases at J, leaving 4 bases unmatched. CDR3 length equals 13 residues. Germline CDR1 MNHEY, CDR2 SMNVEV (reference sequence). DNA of the CDR3: TGTGCCAGCAGTCAGACAGGGAACGGGGAGCTGTTTTTT. Amino acid sequence: CASSQTGNGELFF.

V usage is TRBV28 and J usage is TRBJ2-7; 7 bases are shared with TRBD1. There are 15 residues in the CDR3. The V gene's germline CDR1 is MDHEN and CDR2 SYDVKM. V was clipped by 3 bases and J by 9 bases; unmatched bases: 14. The CDR3 loop is CASSLGQGVRMGQYF. In DNA form, the CDR3 reads TGTGCCAGCAGTTTGGGGCAGGGGGTCCGGATGGGGCAGTACTTC. The variable domain in full, completed from reference TRBV28 and TRBJ2-7, reads DVKVTQSSRYLVKRTGEKVFLECVQDMDHENMFWYRQDPGLGLRLIYFSYDVKMKEKGDIPEGYSVSREKKERFSLILESASTNQTSMYLCASSLGQGVRMGQYFGPGTRLTVT.

This rearrangement joins TRBV5-1 to TRBJ1-1, with D perhaps TRBD1 (5 bases). The V end lost 1 base, the J end lost 4 bases, and 14 bases lay between the germline ends. The germline V gene encodes CDR1 SGHRS and CDR2 YFSETQ. The CDR3 is 15 residues long. CDR3 loop: CASSLSGRVGTEAFF. In nucleotides, the CDR3 is TGCGCCAGCAGCTTGTCTGGCAGGGTCGGCACTGAAGCTTTCTTT.

The chain combines TRBV27 with TRBJ2-3; weak D call: TRBD2 (5 bases). CDR1 is MNHEY, CDR2 SMNVEV, per germline (reference sequence). V lost 2 bases to trimming and J lost 3 bases, with 6 bases between them. This CDR3 spans 13 amino acids. The chain's CDR3 is CASSLRETDTQYF. Written as DNA, the CDR3 is TGTGCCAGCAGTTTAAGGGAGACAGATACGCAGTATTTT.

The chain combines TRBV18 with TRBJ2-7; the D gene is possibly TRBD1 (5 bases). Germline CDR1 and CDR2: KGHSH and LQKENI. The V and J ends lost 5 bases and 6 bases respectively, with 8 bases between them. The CDR3 spans 11 residues. The CDR3 DNA sequence: TGTGCCAGCTCAGTAGGGGCCGAGCAGTACTTC. Its protein product is CASSVGAEQYF.

V gene TRBV5-1 combines with J gene TRBJ2-5; D is perhaps TRBD2 (5 bases). The V end lost 0 bases, the J end lost 4 bases, and 10 bases lay between the germline ends. Germline V gives CDR1 SGHRS, CDR2 YFSETQ. There are 14 residues in the CDR3. CDR3 in amino acids: CASSLASGRETQYF. CDR3 coding DNA: TGCGCCAGCAGCTTGGCCTCGGGGAGAGAGACCCAGTACTTC.

The chain couples TRBV5-4 to TRBJ2-5; the match to TRBD1 covers 9 bases. The germline V gene encodes CDR1 SGHNT and CDR2 YYREEE (reference sequence). J lost 5 bases, V lost 4 bases, and 12 bases had no gene match. The CDR3 loop spans 16 amino acids. The CDR3 here is CASSKIDRGSWETQYF. In DNA form, the CDR3 reads TGTGCCAGCAGCAAGATCGACAGGGGGAGTTGGGAGACCCAGTACTTC.

The chain employs TRBV5-4 and TRBJ2-1, with 10 bases lining up with TRBD2. V trimming: 4 bases; J trimming: 7 bases; junction bases outside the gene matches: 8. The CDR3 runs 15 residues. CDR1 and CDR2 (germline): SGHNT, YYREEE (reference sequence). This CDR3 reads CASSLKLAGRNEQFF. The CDR3 DNA follows: TGTGCCAGCAGCCTCAAACTAGCGGGACGGAATGAGCAGTTCTTC.

V usage is TRBV7-2 and J usage is TRBJ1-5; TRBD1 aligns across 9 bases. The CDR3 has 15 residues. V shed 5 bases, J shed 4 bases, and the junction held 6 bases outside the gene matches. Germline V gene lookup returns CDR1 SGHTA and CDR2 FQGNSA. CDR3 region: CASSLDRGANQPQHF. CDR3 DNA: TGTGCCAGCAGCCTAGACAGGGGGGCGAATCAGCCCCAGCATTTT.

The gene calls are TRBV4-1 and TRBJ2-3, with TRBD2 identical over 7 bases. V trimming: 0 bases; J trimming: 7 bases; junction bases outside the gene matches: 13. The germline V gene encodes CDR1 MGHRA and CDR2 YSYEKL. This CDR3 is 17 amino acids long. DNA for the CDR3: TGCGCCAGCAGCCAAGAAACGGGAGCGGGGAGGTGGAATACGCAGTATTTT. It is translated as CASSQETGAGRWNTQYF.

The genes are TRBV5-1 and TRBJ1-1, with 8 bases matching TRBD1. Trimming at V came to 2 bases and at J to 4 bases, leaving 7 bases not matched to a gene. CDR3 length equals 15 residues. Germline CDR1 reads SGHRS; CDR2 reads YFSETQ. In DNA, the CDR3 is TGCGCCAGCAGCTTCTCAGGGGGCGGGGGCACTGAAGCTTTCTTT. Its translation: CASSFSGGGGTEAFF. The whole variable domain, filled in from reference TRBV5-1 and TRBJ1-1, reads KAGVTQTPRYLIKTRGQQVTLSCSPISGHRSVSWYQQTPGQGLQFLFEYFSETQRNKGNFPGRFSGRQFSNSRSEMNVSTLELGDSALYLCASSFSGGGGTEAFFGQGTRLTVV.

This chain connects TRBV7-6 to TRBJ1-6, with D unresolved. The germline gives CDR1 SGHVS, CDR2 FNYEAQ. Trimming took 1 base from V and 8 from J, leaving 9 bases between them. The length of the CDR3 is 14 residues. The CDR3 DNA sequence: TGTGCCAGCAGCTTAGGACTGTACGATTCACCCCTCCACTTT. Translation: CASSLGLYDSPLHF.

The chain has TRBV19 and TRBJ2-4; TRBD1 is a possible D gene (5 bases). In germline, CDR1 is LNHDA, CDR2 SQIVND (reference sequence). V lost 5 bases to trimming and J lost 3 bases, with 11 bases between them. The CDR3 consists of 14 residues. The CDR3 spells CASSSVGDKNIQYF. Here the CDR3 DNA reads TGTGCCAGTAGTTCGGTAGGGGACAAAAACATTCAGTACTTC.